This T cell receptor (beta chain) was captured by sequencing in a study of early T cells in non-severe SARS-CoV-2 infection. Across the study: Sequencing targeted bulk RNA from unsorted whole blood, leaving chains unpaired.

Via MiXCR, TCRdb re-called the 5' RACE reads, giving one row per CDR3 protein. The table records some 91,000 distinct CDR3 sequences, under 15% of them present only once. The receptor was derived from an adult who was a healthcare worker with PCR-confirmed SARS-CoV-2 infection or an uninfected control (not recorded which). Sequencing was performed on whole blood.

The CDR3 DNA sequence: TGTGCCAGCGGGCAGGGGTTCCGGGAGCTGTTTTTT. It specifies CASGQGFRELFF. J is TRBJ2-2 and V is TRBV12-3 or TRBV12-4; possible D gene TRBD1, 6 bases. CDR3 length equals 12 residues. V dropped 8 bases and J dropped 9 bases, with 13 bases sitting between them.